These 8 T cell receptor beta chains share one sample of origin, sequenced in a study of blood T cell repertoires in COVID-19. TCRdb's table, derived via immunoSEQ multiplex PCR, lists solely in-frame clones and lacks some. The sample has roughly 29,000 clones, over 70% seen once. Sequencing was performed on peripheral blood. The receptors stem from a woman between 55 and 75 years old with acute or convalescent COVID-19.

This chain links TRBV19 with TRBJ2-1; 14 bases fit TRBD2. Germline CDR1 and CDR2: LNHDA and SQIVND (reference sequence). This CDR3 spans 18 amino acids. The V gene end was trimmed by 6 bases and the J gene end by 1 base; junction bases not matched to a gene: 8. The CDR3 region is CASRTRTSGGPSYNEQFF. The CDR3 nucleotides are TGTGCCAGTAGAACAAGGACTAGCGGGGGGCCATCCTACAATGAGCAGTTCTTC.

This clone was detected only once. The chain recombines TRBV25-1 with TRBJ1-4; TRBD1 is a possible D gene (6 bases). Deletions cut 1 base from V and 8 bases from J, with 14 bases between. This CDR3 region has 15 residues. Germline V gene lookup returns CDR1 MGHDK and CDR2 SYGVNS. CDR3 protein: CASSELGGASEKLFF. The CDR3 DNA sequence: TGTGCCAGCAGTGAATTGGGGGGGGCTTCGGAAAAACTGTTTTTT.

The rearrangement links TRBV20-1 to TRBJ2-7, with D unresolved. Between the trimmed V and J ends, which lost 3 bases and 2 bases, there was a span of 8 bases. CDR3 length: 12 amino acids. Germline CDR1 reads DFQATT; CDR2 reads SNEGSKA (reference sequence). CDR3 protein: CSASLSTYEQYF. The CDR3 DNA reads TGCAGTGCTAGTTTGTCCACCTACGAGCAGTACTTC.

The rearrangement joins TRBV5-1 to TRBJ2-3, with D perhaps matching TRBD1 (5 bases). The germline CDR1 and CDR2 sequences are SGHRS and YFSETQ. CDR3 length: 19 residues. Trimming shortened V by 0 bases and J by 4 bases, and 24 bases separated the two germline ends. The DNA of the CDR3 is TGCGCCAGCAGCTTGGCCTATGGAAGGGGTCGTGGGGCCGCAGATACGCAGTATTTT. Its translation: CASSLAYGRGRGAADTQYF.

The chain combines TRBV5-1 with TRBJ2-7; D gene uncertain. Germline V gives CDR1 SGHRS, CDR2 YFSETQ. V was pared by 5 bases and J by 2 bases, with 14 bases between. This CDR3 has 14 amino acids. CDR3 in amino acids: CASSSEIATYEQYF. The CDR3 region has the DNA TGCGCCAGCAGTAGTGAGATCGCCACCTACGAGCAGTACTTC. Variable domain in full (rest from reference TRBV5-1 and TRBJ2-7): KAGVTQTPRYLIKTRGQQVTLSCSPISGHRSVSWYQQTPGQGLQFLFEYFSETQRNKGNFPGRFSGRQFSNSRSEMNVSTLELGDSALYLCASSSEIATYEQYFGPGTRLTVT.

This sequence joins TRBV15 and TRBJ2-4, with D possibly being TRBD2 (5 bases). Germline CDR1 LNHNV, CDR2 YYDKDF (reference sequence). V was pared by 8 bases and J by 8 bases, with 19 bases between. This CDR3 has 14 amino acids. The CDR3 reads CATSRSERRYIQYF. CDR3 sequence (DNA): TGTGCCACCTCGAGGTCCGAGCGGAGGTACATTCAGTACTTC.

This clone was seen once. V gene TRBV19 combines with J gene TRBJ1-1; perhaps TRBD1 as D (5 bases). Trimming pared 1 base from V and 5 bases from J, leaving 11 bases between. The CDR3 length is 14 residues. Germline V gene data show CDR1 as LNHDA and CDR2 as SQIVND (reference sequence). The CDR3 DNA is TGTGCCAGTAGTATAGTGGGCAGGGTGACTGAAGCTTTCTTT. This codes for CASSIVGRVTEAFF.

CDR3: CASSHSRTGPTDTQYF. For the CDR3, the DNA is TGTGCCAGCAGCCATTCACGGACAGGGCCCACAGATACGCAGTATTTT. V usage is TRBV3-1 (or the pseudogene TRBV3-2) and J usage is TRBJ2-3, with 8 bases identical to TRBD1. The V gene's germline CDR1 is LGHDT and CDR2 YNNKEL (reference sequence). CDR3 length equals 16 residues. Losses at the gene ends were 3 bases for V and 2 bases for J; bases not matched to a gene: 7.